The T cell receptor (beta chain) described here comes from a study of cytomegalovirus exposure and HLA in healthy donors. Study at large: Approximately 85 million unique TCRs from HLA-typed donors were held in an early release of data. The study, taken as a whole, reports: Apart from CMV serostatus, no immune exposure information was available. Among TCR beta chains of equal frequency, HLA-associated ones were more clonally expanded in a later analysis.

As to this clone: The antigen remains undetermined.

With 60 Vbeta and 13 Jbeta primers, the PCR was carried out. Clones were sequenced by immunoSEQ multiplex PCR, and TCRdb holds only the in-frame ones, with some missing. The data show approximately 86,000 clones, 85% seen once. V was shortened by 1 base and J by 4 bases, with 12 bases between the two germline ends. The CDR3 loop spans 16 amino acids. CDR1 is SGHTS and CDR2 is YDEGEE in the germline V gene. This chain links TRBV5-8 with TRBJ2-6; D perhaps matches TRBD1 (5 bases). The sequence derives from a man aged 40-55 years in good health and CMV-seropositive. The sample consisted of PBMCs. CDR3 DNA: TGTGCCAGCAGCTTGCCCAGGGTGTCCGGGGCCAACGTCCTGACTTTC. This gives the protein CASSLPRVSGANVLTF.